This T cell receptor beta chain was found in a study of shared T cell receptors in the human thymus. Germline loops: CDR1 SQVTM, CDR2 ANQGSEA. The CDR3 extends over 14 amino acids. J gave up 5 bases and V 4 bases, and 7 bases lay outside the gene matches. TCRdb's table, derived via immunoSEQ multiplex PCR, lists solely in-frame clones and lacks some. The sample shows about 730,000 clones, approximately 85% of them seen only once. The same sample was also studied in work on human thymus T cells. From that report: Healthy Finnish infants undergoing corrective surgery for congenital heart defects provided the donor material. Resected material from corrective heart surgery provided the thymus tissue analysed. Apparent skewing of V and J gene usage characterized both thymic and blood repertoires.

The rearrangement joins TRBV29-1 to TRBJ1-5; TRBD1 matches 8 bases. The sample taken for sequencing was thymocytes. The receptor was isolated from a girl under three years old with a congenital heart defect. CDR3 residues: CSVGTGPRDQPQHF. The CDR3 DNA is TGCAGCGTTGGGACAGGGCCTCGGGATCAGCCCCAGCATTTT.